This T cell receptor beta chain is from a study of naive and memory T cell subsets. General study findings and limits: TCR transcript changes with activation or differentiation may affect this RNA method.

The CDR3 covers 14 residues. Germline CDR1 and CDR2: SGHVS and FNYEAQ. V lost 2 bases, J lost 0 bases, and 7 bases lay in between. TCR cDNA received a 3' ligated oligonucleotide that carried a UMI. Cells were not sorted; total RNA input targeted roughly 1 to 1000 ng. Regarding this clonotype: The antigen is undetermined.

The SP2 primer and nested alpha and beta constant region primers amplified ligated cDNA in four rounds. Alpha and beta constant region primers primed reverse transcription for blood and skin samples. TCRdb re-called the 5' RACE reads through MiXCR, storing one row per CDR3 protein. The sample has more than 55,000 distinct CDR3 sequences; around 7.3% are singletons. The chain joins TRBV7-6 to TRBJ1-2, with D hard to call. This clonotype originated in a female donor in good health. This CDR3 is CASSLIGSNYGYTF. CDR3 sequence (DNA): TGTGCCAGCAGCTTAATCGGGTCTAACTATGGCTACACCTTC.